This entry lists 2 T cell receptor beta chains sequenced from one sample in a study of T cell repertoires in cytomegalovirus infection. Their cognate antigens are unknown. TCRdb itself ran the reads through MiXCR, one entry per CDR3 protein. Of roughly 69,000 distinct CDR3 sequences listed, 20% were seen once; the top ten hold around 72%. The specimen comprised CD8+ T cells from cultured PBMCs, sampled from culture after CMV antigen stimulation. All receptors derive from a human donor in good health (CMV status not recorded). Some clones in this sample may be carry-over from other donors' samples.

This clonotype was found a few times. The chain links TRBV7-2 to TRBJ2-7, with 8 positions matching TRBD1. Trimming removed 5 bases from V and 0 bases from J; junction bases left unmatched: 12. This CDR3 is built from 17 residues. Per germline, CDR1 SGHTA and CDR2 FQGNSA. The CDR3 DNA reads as TGTGCCAGCAGCGCCGAGTCCAGGGGGCTAATCTCCTACGAGCAGTACTTC. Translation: CASSAESRGLISYEQYF.

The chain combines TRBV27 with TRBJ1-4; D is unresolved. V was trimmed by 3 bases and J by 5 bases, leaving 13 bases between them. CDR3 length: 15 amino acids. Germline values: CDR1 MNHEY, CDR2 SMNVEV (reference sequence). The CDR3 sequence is CASSFLGRLNEKLFF. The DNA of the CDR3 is TGTGCCAGCAGTTTTCTCGGTAGACTAAATGAAAAACTGTTTTTT. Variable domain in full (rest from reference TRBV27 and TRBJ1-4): EAQVTQNPRYLITVTGKKLTVTCSQNMNHEYMSWYRQDPGLGLRQIYYSMNVEVTDKGDVPEGYKVSRKEKRNFPLILESPSPNQTSLYFCASSFLGRLNEKLFFGSGTQLSVL.